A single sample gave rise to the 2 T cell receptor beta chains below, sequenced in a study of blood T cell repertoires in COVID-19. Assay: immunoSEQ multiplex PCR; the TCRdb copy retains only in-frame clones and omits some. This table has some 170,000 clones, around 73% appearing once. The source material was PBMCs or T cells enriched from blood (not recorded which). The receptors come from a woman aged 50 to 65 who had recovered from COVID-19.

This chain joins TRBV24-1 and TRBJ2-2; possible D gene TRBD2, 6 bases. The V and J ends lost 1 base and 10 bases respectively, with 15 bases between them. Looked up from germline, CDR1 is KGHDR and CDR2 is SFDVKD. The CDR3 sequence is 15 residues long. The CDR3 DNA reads TGTGCCACCAGTGATTTCGGCGGGACTCATCTGGAGCTGTTTTTT. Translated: CATSDFGGTHLELFF.

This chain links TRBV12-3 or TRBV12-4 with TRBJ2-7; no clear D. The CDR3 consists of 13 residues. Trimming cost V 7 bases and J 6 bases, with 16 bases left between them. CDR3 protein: CASTIAPSGEQYF. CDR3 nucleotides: TGTGCCAGCACAATCGCCCCCTCGGGCGAGCAGTACTTC.